The source of this T cell receptor (beta chain) is a study of control samples from healthy donors and cancer patients. The CDR3 contains 16 residues. V trimming: 1 base; J trimming: 4 bases; junction bases outside the gene matches: 5. CDR1 is MNHNS, CDR2 SASEGT, per germline. TCRdb's table, derived via immunoSEQ multiplex PCR, lists solely in-frame clones and lacks some. The table records about 180,000 clones, roughly nine tenths of them present only once. The receptor was derived from a man aged 25 to 40 in good health. The sequenced sample was blood. The chain joins TRBV6-1 to TRBJ2-3; 10 positions agree with TRBD2. The CDR3 nucleotides are TGTGCCAGCAGTGAAGTGATGAGCGGGGGGGCAGATACGCAGTATTTT. The encoded protein is CASSEVMSGGADTQYF.